The 16 T cell receptor beta chains presented below share a single source sample, sequenced in a study of T cell responses to AZD1222 COVID-19 vaccine. Data came from immunoSEQ multiplex PCR; TCRdb stores just in-frame clones and leaves some out. The sample includes about 150,000 clones, roughly 90% of them seen just once. Sequences were derived from peripheral blood, sampled on day 0 of MenACWY control vaccination. The receptor source for this set is an adult in good health.

This clone was counted once. The rearrangement uses TRBV11-3 and TRBJ2-1, with D maybe TRBD1 (5 bases). The CDR3 contains 14 residues. The germline CDR1 and CDR2 sequences are SGHNT and YENEEA. Trimming took 1 base from V and 7 from J, leaving 11 bases between them. The CDR3 sequence: CASSLVGLSNEQFF. CDR3 sequence (DNA): TGTGCCAGCAGCTTAGTGGGGCTGTCGAATGAGCAGTTCTTC.

In DNA form, the CDR3 reads TGTGCCACCAGCAGAGCCAGAGTCGTTGAGCAGTTCTTC. Its translation: CATSRARVVEQFF. The rearrangement links TRBV15 to TRBJ2-1, with unresolved D. The V end lost 1 base, the J end lost 9 bases, and 10 bases lay between the germline ends. This CDR3 has 13 amino acids. Germline CDR1 and CDR2: LNHNV and YYDKDF (reference sequence).

V is TRBV6-2 or TRBV6-3 and J is TRBJ2-1; 8 nucleotides line up with TRBD2. V gave up 2 bases and J gave up 11 bases; unmatched junction bases: 14. This CDR3 has 16 amino acids. Germline values: CDR1 MNHEY, CDR2 SVGEGT. In nucleotides, the CDR3 is TGTGCCAGCAGTTACGGCTTACGGGGGGGACCAATGAAGCAGTTCTTC. Translated: CASSYGLRGGPMKQFF.

J is TRBJ2-1 and V is TRBV29-1, with a weak D call TRBD1 (6 bases). Per the germline V gene, CDR1 is SQVTM and CDR2 is ANQGSEA. The CDR3 length is 12 residues. The CDR3 nucleotides read TGCACCCATGTGGGGGCTGGCAATGAGCAGTTCTTC. Encoded protein: CTHVGAGNEQFF.

V and J are TRBV4-1 and TRBJ1-1, with no clear D. Germline CDR1 and CDR2: MGHRA and YSYEKL. This CDR3 spans 15 amino acids. Between the trimmed V and J ends, which lost 4 bases and 1 base, there was a span of 13 bases. In DNA form, the CDR3 reads TGCGCCAGCAGCCGCGGAGGACCATCGAACACTGAAGCTTTCTTT. Encoded protein: CASSRGGPSNTEAFF.

The rearrangement joins TRBV4-1 to TRBJ2-3; 9 bases fit TRBD2. The V and J ends lost 0 bases and 3 bases, in that order; junction bases with no gene match: 19. The CDR3 consists of 21 residues. Germline CDR1 MGHRA, CDR2 YSYEKL. Here the CDR3 reads CASSQEGLGGGANRQTDTQYF. CDR3 sequence (DNA): TGCGCCAGCAGCCAAGAAGGTTTGGGCGGGGGGGCCAATCGACAAACAGATACGCAGTATTTT.

The chain employs TRBV10-2 and TRBJ1-4; possible D gene TRBD1, 5 bases. Germline V gene sequence: CDR1 WSHSY, CDR2 SAAADI. V was trimmed by 2 bases and J by 7 bases, leaving 5 bases between them. This CDR3 contains 12 residues. This chain's CDR3 is CASSEGGEKLFF. The CDR3 DNA reads as TGCGCCAGCAGTGAGGGGGGTGAAAAACTGTTTTTT.

The chain recombines TRBV4-1 with TRBJ1-1; D ambiguous. Germline V gene lookup returns CDR1 MGHRA and CDR2 YSYEKL. CDR3 size: 16 residues. V was shortened by 3 bases and J by 0 bases, with 14 bases between the two germline ends. CDR3 residues: CASSQSPDRVNTEAFF. For the CDR3, the DNA is TGCGCCAGCAGCCAGAGCCCAGACCGGGTGAACACTGAAGCTTTCTTT.

The chain links TRBV9 to TRBJ1-1; D unresolved. The V end lost 2 bases, the J end lost 1 base, and 12 bases lay between the germline ends. The length of the CDR3 is 15 residues. Germline V gives CDR1 SGDLS, CDR2 YYNGEE. In DNA form, the CDR3 reads TGTGCCAGCAGCGTCGCTTGGGGAGGGAACACTGAAGCTTTCTTT. Its protein product is CASSVAWGGNTEAFF.

The chain carries TRBV7-6 and TRBJ1-6; no definite D call. Germline V gene lookup returns CDR1 SGHVS and CDR2 FNYEAQ. The CDR3 covers 15 residues. V shed 1 base and J shed 10 bases, with 14 bases lying between them. In nucleotides, the CDR3 is TGTGCCAGCAGCTTAGTGACTGGGTTTGGATCACCCCTCCACTTT. Its translation: CASSLVTGFGSPLHF.

The V call is TRBV28, the J call TRBJ1-2; D is undetermined. The V end was cut by 2 bases, the J end by 1 base, with 11 bases between. The CDR3 length is 15 residues. CDR1 and CDR2 (germline): MDHEN, SYDVKM. CDR3 nucleotide sequence: TGTGCCAGCAGTTTAGGCCCCGGCAATAACTATGGCTACACCTTC. As protein: CASSLGPGNNYGYTF.

The chain recombines TRBV5-6 with TRBJ2-5; 7 bases match TRBD2. Trimming removed 4 bases from V and 9 bases from J; junction bases left unmatched: 6. Germline values: CDR1 SGHDT, CDR2 YYEEEE. This CDR3 comprises 12 residues. The CDR3 sequence: CASSPPGLPQYF. The CDR3 DNA follows: TGTGCCAGCAGCCCGCCGGGACTACCCCAGTACTTC.

A note on this clone: In the same sample, other DNA sequences code for this CDR3. The chain couples TRBV5-1 to TRBJ2-3, with 9 positions matching TRBD2. Germline CDR1 is SGHRS and CDR2 is YFSETQ. The CDR3 has 16 residues. Trimming removed 0 bases from V and 0 bases from J; junction bases left unmatched: 2. The CDR3 region is CASSLGLADSTDTQYF. The CDR3 coding sequence is TGCGCCAGCAGCTTGGGACTAGCGGATAGCACAGATACGCAGTATTTT.

The chain is built from TRBV6-5 and TRBJ1-1; no definite D call. The CDR3 is made up of 14 amino acids. V lost 5 bases and J lost 4, with 14 bases in between. Germline V CDR1 and CDR2: MNHEY, SVGAGI. CDR3 in amino acids: CASSPSGWATEAFF. In DNA, the CDR3 is TGTGCCAGCAGTCCGTCAGGATGGGCCACTGAAGCTTTCTTT.

The gene calls are TRBV10-3 and TRBJ1-2, with TRBD1 matching over 11 bases. The CDR3 consists of 15 residues. CDR1 and CDR2 (germline): ENHRY, SYGVKD. Trimming cost V 5 bases and J 3 bases; bases outside gene matches: 5. The CDR3, as DNA: TGTGCCATCAGTCGGGACAGGGGGGAGTACTATGGCTACACCTTC. Translated, it gives CAISRDRGEYYGYTF.

The V call is TRBV6-5, the J call TRBJ2-1, with 7 nucleotides matching TRBD1. With 2 bases clipped from V and 9 bases from J, the junction kept 10 bases outside the gene matches. CDR1 is MNHEY, CDR2 SVGAGI, per germline. The CDR3 is 15 amino acids. This chain's CDR3 is CASSYRGRIGGEQFF. In nucleotides, the CDR3 is TGTGCCAGCAGTTACAGGGGGCGGATTGGTGGTGAGCAGTTCTTC.